These 13 T cell receptor beta chains came from one sample sequenced in a study of metastatic and nonmetastatic thyroid tumors. Every patient was untreated before thyroid surgery. With MiXCR, TCRdb called clones anew from the PCR reads. The sample yields tens of thousands of clones, approximately 10% seen once. Sample: blood. The receptor source for this set is a female donor with papillary thyroid cancer or a benign thyroid nodule (not recorded which). Some clones in this sample may be carry-over from other donors' samples.

The chain employs TRBV4-2 and TRBJ2-1, with 13 nucleotides matching TRBD2. V lost 4 bases and J lost 16; bases outside the gene matches: 16. The germline V gene has CDR1 LGHNA and CDR2 YNFKEQ. This CDR3 is 16 amino acids long. The DNA of the CDR3 is TGTGCCAGCAGCCGCGGGACTAGCGGGACTTACAATGATCATTTCTTC. It translates to CASSRGTSGTYNDHFF.

This clone was observed at least ten times. The CDR3 DNA is TGTGCCAGCAGTTACGATGCGCGGGAGATTGGCAATGAGCAGTTCTTC. Translation: CASSYDAREIGNEQFF. The rearrangement joins TRBV6-2 or TRBV6-3 to TRBJ2-1, with TRBD2 identical over 7 bases. This CDR3 contains 16 residues. V gave up 2 bases and J gave up 6 bases; unmatched junction bases: 10. CDR1 is MNHEY and CDR2 is SVGEGT in the germline V gene.

This clone was picked up many times. The junction departs from germline at one end; a sequencing error may be responsible. Other DNA sequences within the sample encode an identical CDR3. The V gene is TRBV18, the J gene TRBJ2-1; D gene ambiguous. The V gene's germline CDR1 is KGHSH and CDR2 LQKENI. The CDR3 covers 16 residues. CDR3 coding DNA: TGTGCCAGCTCACCGCGACGGATGAGCTCCTACAGTGAGCAGTTCTTC. It is translated as CASSPRRMSSYSEQFF.

This clone was counted many times. This rearrangement joins TRBV2 to TRBJ2-2; D is unresolved. This CDR3 has 12 amino acids. V was trimmed by 4 bases and J by 7 bases, leaving 7 bases between them. CDR1 and CDR2 from the germline V gene are SNHLY and FYNNEI. The CDR3 loop is CASSVRNGELFF. CDR3 bases: TGTGCCAGCAGTGTCCGGAACGGGGAGCTGTTTTTT.

In this sample, this clone turned up many times. V gene TRBV28 combines with J gene TRBJ2-7; tentatively, D is TRBD2 (6 bases). Trimming shortened V by 5 bases and J by 4 bases, and 21 bases separated the two germline ends. CDR1 is MDHEN, CDR2 SYDVKM, per germline. CDR3 length: 16 residues. CDR3: CASSGGGGAGYYEQYF. CDR3 bases: TGTGCCAGCAGTGGGGGTGGTGGGGCGGGATATTACGAGCAGTACTTC.

This clone showed up many times. The genes are TRBV12-3 or TRBV12-4 and TRBJ2-1, with 8 nucleotides matching TRBD2. V lost 6 bases and J lost 0; bases outside the gene matches: 7. The CDR3 totals 16 residues. CDR3 DNA: TGTGCCAGCAGAGGACTAGCAGGAAGCTCCTACAATGAGCAGTTCTTC. This encodes CASRGLAGSSYNEQFF.

This clone was counted at least ten times. J is TRBJ1-2 and V is TRBV4-1; TRBD1 aligns across 11 bases. The CDR3 covers 14 residues. After removal of 4 bases from V and 4 bases from J, the junction contained 2 bases not matched to a gene. Germline V gene lookup returns CDR1 MGHRA and CDR2 YSYEKL. CDR3 protein: CASSPGQGVYGYTF. The CDR3 nucleotides are TGCGCCAGCAGCCCGGGACAGGGGGTCTATGGCTACACCTTC.

This clone was counted many times. The chain carries TRBV19 and TRBJ1-2, with 11 positions matching TRBD1. The V segment lost 5 bases and the J segment 7 bases; nucleotides outside the gene matches: 6. CDR1 is LNHDA and CDR2 is SQIVND in the germline V gene (reference sequence). This CDR3 has 14 residues. The CDR3 DNA reads as TGTGCCAGTAGTCCCGGGACAGGGGGAAGTGGCTACACCTTC. Its protein product is CASSPGTGGSGYTF.

This clone was seen ten or more times. The chain has TRBV7-9 and TRBJ1-5; D remains ambiguous. CDR1 and CDR2 from the germline V gene are SEHNR and FQNEAQ (reference sequence). The CDR3 sequence is 12 residues long. Trimming took off 1 base at V and 5 bases at J, with 3 bases between the two ends. CDR3 in amino acids: CASSLDHQPQHF. As DNA, the CDR3 is TGTGCCAGCAGCTTAGACCATCAGCCCCAGCATTTT.

This clone was counted ten times or more. This chain joins TRBV20-1 and TRBJ2-3; 9 positions agree with TRBD1. CDR3 length equals 15 residues. The V and J ends lost 3 bases and 4 bases, in that order; junction bases with no gene match: 8. Germline-derived CDR1 and CDR2 are DFQATT and SNEGSKA (reference sequence). As DNA, the CDR3 is TGCAGTGCTAGGGACAGGGGTCGGGGGCCAGATACGCAGTATTTT. It codes for CSARDRGRGPDTQYF.

This clone was counted at least ten times. This rearrangement joins TRBV11-1 to TRBJ2-4, with a possible D match to TRBD2 (6 bases). V lost 2 bases and J lost 3, with 23 bases in between. The V gene's germline CDR1 is SGHAT and CDR2 FQDESV (reference sequence). There are 19 residues in the CDR3. The CDR3 DNA reads TGTGCCAGCAGCTTATCTACAGTACTAGCTCCTCGGGGCAAAAACATTCAGTACTTC. Its translation: CASSLSTVLAPRGKNIQYF.

At least ten counts were recorded for this clone. CDR3 coding DNA: TGTGCCACCAGTACTAGCGGGTATTATGAGCAGTTCTTC. This codes for CATSTSGYYEQFF. The chain uses TRBV24-1 and TRBJ2-1; TRBD2 agrees at 9 bases. In germline, CDR1 is KGHDR, CDR2 SFDVKD. This CDR3 contains 13 residues. V lost 6 bases to trimming and J lost 8 bases; unmatched junction nucleotides: 4.

At least ten counts were recorded for this clone. The V and J genes are TRBV20-1 and TRBJ2-2; D is possibly TRBD1 or TRBD2 (6 bases each). Germline V lookup: CDR1 DFQATT, CDR2 SNEGSKA (reference sequence). V gave up 3 bases and J gave up 1 base, with 18 bases separating them. The CDR3 runs 17 residues. The CDR3 nucleotides are TGCAGTGCTAGCGCAGGCTTGGAGGGGGTGAACACCGGGGAGCTGTTTTTT. As protein: CSASAGLEGVNTGELFF.